The rows below give T cell receptor beta chains drawn from one sample of a study of blood T cell repertoires in COVID-19. Profiled with immunoSEQ multiplex PCR; TCRdb holds only in-frame clones, not every one. The sample includes some 130,000 clones, approximately 86% seen only once; the top ten take around 17%. Sequenced: peripheral blood. Receptor source: a woman in her forties or fifties who had recovered from COVID-19. Each CDR3 is given with its conserved first and last residue. A D gene is named only where the DNA matches it firmly. The size of a clone is reported for some rows only, either as once, few or many, or as a class for expanded clones.

CDR3aa	CDR3nt	j_gene	abundance	v_gene	d_gene
CASSQSTPQGPRWEQYF	TGCGCCAGCAGTCAATCAACCCCGCAGGGGCCACGGTGGGAGCAGTACTTC	TRBJ2-7	-	TRBV23-1	-
CASSRQGVAGNTIYF	TGTGCCAGCAGCCGACAGGGGGTGGCTGGAAACACCATATATTTT	TRBJ1-3	-	TRBV2	TRBD1
CASSGGTDTSTDTQYF	TGCGCCAGCAGCGGGGGGACGGATACTAGCACAGATACGCAGTATTTT	TRBJ2-3	-	TRBV5-1	-
CASSLGASSYNEQFF	TGTGCCAGCAGCTTAGGTGCTAGCTCCTACAATGAGCAGTTCTTC	TRBJ2-1	few	TRBV7-2	-
CASSQDNNSPLHF	TGTGCCAGCAGCCAAGATAATAATTCACCCCTCCACTTT	TRBJ1-6	few	TRBV14	-
CASSAPLREQYF	TGTGCCAGCAGTGCACCCCTACGGGAGCAGTACTTC	TRBJ2-7	-	TRBV28	-
CASSTRTGGGRNTQYF	TGTGCCAGCAGCACCCGGACAGGGGGAGGGAGAAATACGCAGTATTTT	TRBJ2-3	few	TRBV7-2	TRBD1
CASSFRLAGVPEPEQFF	TGTGCCAGCAGCTTCCGACTAGCGGGGGTTCCGGAACCAGAGCAGTTCTTC	TRBJ2-1	-	TRBV5-4	TRBD2
CASSQGDRGHYNEQFF	TGTGCCAGCAGCCAAGGGGACAGGGGGCACTACAATGAGCAGTTCTTC	TRBJ2-1	-	TRBV14	TRBD1
CAWSVAGVGANVLTF	TGTGCCTGGAGTGTAGCCGGGGTTGGGGCCAACGTCCTGACTTTC	TRBJ2-6	-	TRBV30	-
CASSRPNSPLHF	TGTGCCAGCAGCCGGCCTAATTCACCCCTCCACTTT	TRBJ1-6	-	TRBV3-1/TRBV3-2	-
CASSLGGQINEQYF	TGTGCCAGCAGCTTAGGGGGACAGATTAACGAGCAGTACTTC	TRBJ2-7	-	TRBV7-2	TRBD1
CASSPGHRGSYNEQFF	TGTGCCAGCTCACCCGGGCACCGGGGGTCCTACAATGAGCAGTTCTTC	TRBJ2-1	once	TRBV18	-
CASSIGQVGTDTQYF	TGTGCCAGTAGTATAGGGCAGGTGGGCACAGATACGCAGTATTTT	TRBJ2-3	-	TRBV19	-
CASGSSGTNIQYF	TGTGCTAGTGGGTCGTCGGGTACCAACATTCAGTACTTC	TRBJ2-4	-	TRBV12-5	-
CASKGRATDTQYF	TGTGCCAGTAAGGGGAGGGCGACAGATACGCAGTATTTT	TRBJ2-3	-	TRBV19	TRBD2
CAGRGGSSYNSPLHF	TGTGCCGGCCGTGGGGGGAGCTCCTATAATTCACCCCTCCACTTT	TRBJ1-6	few	TRBV30	-
CASSWDRAGIMNTEAFF	TGTGCCAGCAGTTGGGACAGGGCGGGGATCATGAACACTGAAGCTTTCTTT	TRBJ1-1	-	TRBV2	TRBD1
CASSSGTGQIQETQYF	TGTGCCAGCAGCTCCGGGACAGGTCAAATTCAAGAGACCCAGTACTTC	TRBJ2-5	-	TRBV13	TRBD1
CASSWGSVNQPQHF	TGTGCCAGCAGCTGGGGCAGCGTTAATCAGCCCCAGCATTTT	TRBJ1-5	-	TRBV9	-
CSVVATVYSGNTIYF	TGCAGCGTTGTCGCTACAGTCTACTCTGGAAACACCATATATTTT	TRBJ1-3	-	TRBV29-1	-
CASSLGVGRDNQPQHF	TGTGCCAGCAGCCTTGGGGTAGGACGGGACAATCAGCCCCAGCATTTT	TRBJ1-5	-	TRBV7-9	-
CASALDSINSPLHF	TGTGCCAGCGCTCTGGACAGCATTAATTCACCCCTCCACTTT	TRBJ1-6	-	TRBV27	-
CASSAGGDLSTDTQYF	TGTGCCAGTTCCGCCGGGGGGGACTTAAGCACAGATACGCAGTATTTT	TRBJ2-3	-	TRBV25-1	TRBD2
CASSISPAEAYEQYF	TGTGCCAGTAGTATCTCCCCCGCCGAGGCCTACGAGCAGTACTTC	TRBJ2-7	-	TRBV19	-
CASSLPGVEAFF	TGTGCCAGCAGTTTACCGGGTGTTGAAGCTTTCTTT	TRBJ1-1	-	TRBV6-2/TRBV6-3	-
CASSRGGTNIQYF	TGTGCCAGCAGCCGGGGGGGGACTAACATTCAGTACTTC	TRBJ2-4	-	TRBV3-1/TRBV3-2	TRBD2
CASRVPTGRSAPLHF	TGTGCCAGCAGGGTGCCCACGGGTCGAAGCGCGCCCCTCCACTTT	TRBJ1-6	-	TRBV2	-
CASSLYSPGRLLGADTQYF	TGTGCCAGCAGCTTATATTCCCCGGGCCGTCTCCTGGGAGCAGATACGCAGTATTTT	TRBJ2-3	-	TRBV7-9	-
CATLDRPTGELFF	TGTGCCACCCTAGACAGGCCGACCGGGGAGCTGTTTTTT	TRBJ2-2	-	TRBV28	-
CAGEDRSYGYTF	TGTGCCGGCGAGGACAGAAGCTATGGCTACACCTTC	TRBJ1-2	-	TRBV6-4	-
CASSLATSGNSYNEQFF	TGTGCCAGCAGCTTAGCGACGTCGGGGAACAGCTACAATGAGCAGTTCTTC	TRBJ2-1	-	TRBV7-2	-
CASRSQGRFTGELFF	TGTGCCAGCAGATCCCAGGGGCGATTCACCGGGGAGCTGTTTTTT	TRBJ2-2	once	TRBV7-2	-
CASSLTVNQPQHF	TGCGCCAGCAGCTTGACGGTGAATCAGCCCCAGCATTTT	TRBJ1-5	-	TRBV5-1	-
CASSGLFRQGESWGAFF	TGTGCCAGTAGCGGCCTCTTCCGACAGGGGGAGTCTTGGGGAGCTTTCTTT	TRBJ1-1	-	TRBV19	TRBD1
CASSQYYGTEAFF	TGTGCCAGCAGTCAATACTACGGGACTGAAGCTTTCTTT	TRBJ1-1	-	TRBV12-3/TRBV12-4	-
CASSQGGQGRSPLHF	TGTGCCAGCAGCCAAGGCGGGCAGGGGCGGTCACCCCTCCACTTT	TRBJ1-6	-	TRBV4-2	-
CASSIQGAQETQYF	TGTGCCAGCAGCATACAAGGAGCCCAAGAGACCCAGTACTTC	TRBJ2-5	-	TRBV28	-
CASNAGARDTQYF	TGTGCCAGCAATGCGGGAGCGAGAGATACGCAGTATTTT	TRBJ2-3	-	TRBV6-5	TRBD2
CASSQDGDRGGYGYTF	TGTGCCAGCAGCCAAGATGGGGACAGGGGCGGCTATGGCTACACCTTC	TRBJ1-2	-	TRBV4-2	TRBD1
CASSATGFVSYEQYF	TGTGCCAGCAGTGCCACAGGGTTTGTGTCCTACGAGCAGTACTTC	TRBJ2-7	-	TRBV25-1	-
CASSPPNLSSGEIGQYF	TGTGCCAGCTCACCACCGAATCTCTCTAGCGGGGAAATCGGACAGTACTTC	TRBJ2-7	-	TRBV18	TRBD2
CASSGGGRETQYF	TGCGCCAGCAGTGGCGGGGGACGGGAGACCCAGTACTTC	TRBJ2-5	-	TRBV10-2	TRBD2
CASKGAGQTYEQYF	TGTGCCAGCAAGGGGGCCGGCCAGACCTACGAGCAGTACTTC	TRBJ2-7	-	TRBV6-5	TRBD1
CASSSYPGQGNSPLHF	TGTGCCAGCAGTTCTTACCCTGGACAGGGAAACTCACCCCTCCACTTT	TRBJ1-6	-	TRBV6-6	TRBD1
CASSLTAGRPGELFF	TGCGCCAGCAGCTTGACGGCGGGGAGACCCGGGGAGCTGTTTTTT	TRBJ2-2	-	TRBV5-1	-
CASRTGSYNSPLHF	TGTGCCAGCAGGACCGGGAGTTATAATTCACCCCTCCACTTT	TRBJ1-6	-	TRBV2	-
CASSRKRGSTDTQYF	TGTGCCAGCAGCCGCAAGCGGGGGAGCACAGATACGCAGTATTTT	TRBJ2-3	-	TRBV6-5	TRBD2
CAMTSGASSTDTQYF	TGTGCCATGACCTCAGGGGCGTCTAGCACAGATACGCAGTATTTT	TRBJ2-3	-	TRBV10-3	-
CASSRQGGGYEQYF	TGTGCCAGCTCAAGACAGGGGGGAGGGTACGAGCAGTACTTC	TRBJ2-7	-	TRBV18	TRBD1
CASSFRAGETEAFF	TGCGCCAGCAGCTTTAGAGCGGGGGAAACTGAAGCTTTCTTT	TRBJ1-1	-	TRBV5-1	-
CASSLAGGNTGELFF	TGTGCCAGCAGCTTAGCGGGAGGGAACACCGGGGAGCTGTTTTTT	TRBJ2-2	once	TRBV11-1	-
CASSQGLAGGLADTQYF	TGTGCCAGCAGCCAGGGACTAGCGGGGGGTTTAGCAGATACGCAGTATTTT	TRBJ2-3	once	TRBV7-6	TRBD2
CASSAWTAYNEQFF	TGTGCCAGCAGCGCATGGACAGCTTACAATGAGCAGTTCTTC	TRBJ2-1	-	TRBV7-2	-